What follows describes a single TCR beta chain. Its matching antigen is unknown. The data stem from a study of CD8 T cells in ankylosing spondylitis. The CDR3 contains 11 residues. V lost 6 bases and J 8 bases, leaving 8 bases between the germline ends. Library preparation for TCR beta used quantitative 5'-RACE with molecular barcodes. Using its own MiXCR run on the 5' RACE reads, TCRdb lists one record per CDR3 protein. The sample consists of roughly 490,000 distinct CDR3 sequences, approximately 5% of them appearing once. Study-wide points: It was reported that disease-linked clones were significantly enriched in matched ankylosing spondylitis synovial fluid. Blood from ankylosing spondylitis patients appeared to carry a characteristic roughly eight-variant TCR beta motif.

J is TRBJ2-1 and V is TRBV12-3 or TRBV12-4; unclear D gene. The source of this sequence is a male donor with ankylosing spondylitis. The sequenced material came from blood, either unsorted or a sorted T cell fraction (not recorded which). The CDR3, as DNA: TGTGCCAGCAGCAGAACCCATGAGCAGTTCTTC. This sequence encodes CASSRTHEQFF.